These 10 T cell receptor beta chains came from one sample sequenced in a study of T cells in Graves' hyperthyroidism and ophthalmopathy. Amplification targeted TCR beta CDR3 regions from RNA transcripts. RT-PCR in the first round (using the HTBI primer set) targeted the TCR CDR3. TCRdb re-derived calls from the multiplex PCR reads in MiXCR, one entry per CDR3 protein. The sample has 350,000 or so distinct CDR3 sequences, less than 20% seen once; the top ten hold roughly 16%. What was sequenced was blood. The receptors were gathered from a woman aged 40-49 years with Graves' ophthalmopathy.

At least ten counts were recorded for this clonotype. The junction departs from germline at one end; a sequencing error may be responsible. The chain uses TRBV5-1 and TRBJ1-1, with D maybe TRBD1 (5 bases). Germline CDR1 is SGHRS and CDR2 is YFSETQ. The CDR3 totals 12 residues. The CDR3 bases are TGCGCCAGCGGCTTGCGGGGGACTGAAGCTTTCTTT. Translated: CASGLRGTEAFF.

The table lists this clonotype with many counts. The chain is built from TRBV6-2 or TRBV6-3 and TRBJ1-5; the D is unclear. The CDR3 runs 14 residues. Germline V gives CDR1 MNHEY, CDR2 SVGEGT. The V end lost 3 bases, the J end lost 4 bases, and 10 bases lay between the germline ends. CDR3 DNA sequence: TGTGCCAGCAGTTATGGGGTCGAAAATCAGCCCCAGCATTTT. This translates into CASSYGVENQPQHF.

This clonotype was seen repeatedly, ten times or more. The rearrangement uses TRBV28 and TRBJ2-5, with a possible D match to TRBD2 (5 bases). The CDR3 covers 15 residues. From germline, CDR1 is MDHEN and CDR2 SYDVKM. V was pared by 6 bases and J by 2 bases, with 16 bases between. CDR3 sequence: CASSPTGKGQETQYF. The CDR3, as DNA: TGTGCCAGCAGCCCGACCGGGAAGGGTCAAGAGACCCAGTACTTC.

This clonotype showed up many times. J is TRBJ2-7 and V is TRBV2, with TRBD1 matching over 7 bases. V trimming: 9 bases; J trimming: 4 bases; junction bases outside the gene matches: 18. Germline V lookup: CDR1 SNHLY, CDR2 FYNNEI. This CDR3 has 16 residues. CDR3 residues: CARSRPSGTASYEQYF. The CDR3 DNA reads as TGTGCCAGAAGCAGGCCCTCTGGGACAGCCTCTTACGAGCAGTACTTC.

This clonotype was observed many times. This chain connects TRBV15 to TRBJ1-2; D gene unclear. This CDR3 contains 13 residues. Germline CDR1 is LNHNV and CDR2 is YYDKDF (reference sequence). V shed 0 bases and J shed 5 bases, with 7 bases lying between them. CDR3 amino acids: CATSRDLEYGYTF. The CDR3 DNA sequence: TGTGCCACCAGCAGAGATCTGGAGTATGGCTACACCTTC.

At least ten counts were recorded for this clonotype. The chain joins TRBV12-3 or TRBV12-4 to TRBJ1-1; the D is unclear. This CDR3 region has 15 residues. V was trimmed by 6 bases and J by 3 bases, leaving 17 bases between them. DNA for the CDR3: TGTGCCAGCAGCTCCCTCGGGCGTGGGGACACTGAAGCTTTCTTT. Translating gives CASSSLGRGDTEAFF.

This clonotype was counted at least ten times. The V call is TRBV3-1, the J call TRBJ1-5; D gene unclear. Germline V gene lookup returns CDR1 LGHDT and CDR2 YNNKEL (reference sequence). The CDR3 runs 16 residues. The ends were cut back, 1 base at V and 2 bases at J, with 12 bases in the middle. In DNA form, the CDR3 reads TGTGCCAGCAGCCAAGCTGGAGCGGTCGGCAATCAGCCCCAGCATTTT. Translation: CASSQAGAVGNQPQHF.

The CDR3 loop reads CASVSSQSSRKAFF. The CDR3 coding sequence is TGTGCCAGCGTTTCTTCCCAGAGCTCGAGGAAAGCTTTCTTT. The chain couples TRBV25-1 to TRBJ1-1; the D is unclear. The length of the CDR3 is 14 residues. Trimming left V 8 bases short and J 9 bases short, with 22 bases between. Germline-derived CDR1 and CDR2 are MGHDK and SYGVNS.

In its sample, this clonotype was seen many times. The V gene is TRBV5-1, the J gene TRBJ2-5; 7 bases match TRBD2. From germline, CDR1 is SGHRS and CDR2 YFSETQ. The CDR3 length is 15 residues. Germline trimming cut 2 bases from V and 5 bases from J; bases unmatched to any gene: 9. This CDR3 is CASSFKSGTTETQYF. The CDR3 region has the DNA TGCGCCAGCAGCTTTAAGTCCGGGACTACGGAGACCCAGTACTTC.

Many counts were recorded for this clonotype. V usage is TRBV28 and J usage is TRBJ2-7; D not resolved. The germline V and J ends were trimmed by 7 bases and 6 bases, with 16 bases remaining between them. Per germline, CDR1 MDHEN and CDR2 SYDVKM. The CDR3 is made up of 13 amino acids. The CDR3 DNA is TGTGCCAGCATTTCTGGTCGTGTTGGCGAGCAGTACTTC. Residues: CASISGRVGEQYF.